Each of the 8 T cell receptor beta chains below was sequenced from the same sample in a study of OX40 agonist ivuxolimab in advanced cancers. TCRdb's copy holds only in-frame clones and misses some; the assay was immunoSEQ multiplex PCR. The sample has 75,000 to 100,000 clones; more than 90% are singletons. The sample in question was CD4+ or CD8+ T cells sorted from blood, obtained in a trial of the OX40 agonist ivuxolimab. Source of these receptors: an adult with an advanced solid tumor such as melanoma, head and neck, liver or kidney cancer.

The chain links TRBV5-1 to TRBJ2-3, with 7 nucleotides matching TRBD2. J lost 1 base, V lost 0 bases, and 5 bases had no gene match. CDR3 length: 16 residues. Germline CDR1 and CDR2: SGHRS and YFSETQ. CDR3 nucleotide sequence: TGCGCCAGCAGCTTGGTCCCGAGCGGGGGCACAGATACGCAGTATTTT. Translated: CASSLVPSGGTDTQYF.

This chain connects TRBV9 to TRBJ2-3, with D unresolved. V shed 0 bases and J shed 2 bases, with 10 bases lying between them. This CDR3 contains 15 residues. Germline CDR1 SGDLS, CDR2 YYNGEE. This CDR3 reads CASSVGRSSTDTQYF. For the CDR3, the DNA is TGTGCCAGCAGCGTAGGGCGGAGCTCCACAGATACGCAGTATTTT.

In its sample, this clone was seen a few times. The rearrangement links TRBV6-6 to TRBJ2-1, with 12 bases identical to TRBD2. The CDR3 length is 16 residues. Losses at the gene ends were 6 bases for V and 9 bases for J; bases not matched to a gene: 12. CDR1 is MNHNY and CDR2 is SVGAGI in the germline V gene (reference sequence). CDR3 nucleotides: TGTGCCAGCAGCTTCCCGACTAGCGGGAGCGACCCTGAGCAGTTCTTC. This encodes CASSFPTSGSDPEQFF.

The chain couples TRBV7-3 to TRBJ1-4, with a weak D call TRBD1 (5 bases). Germline lookup yields CDR1 SGHTA and CDR2 FQGTGA. Trimming cost V 1 base and J 7 bases, with 13 bases left between them. CDR3 length: 15 residues. CDR3 sequence reads: CASSLNGRAGEKLFF. The CDR3 DNA reads as TGTGCCAGCAGCTTAAACGGCAGGGCCGGTGAAAAACTGTTTTTT.

The chain combines TRBV6-6 with TRBJ1-3; D possibly corresponds to TRBD1 (5 bases). Germline CDR1 reads MNHNY; CDR2 reads SVGAGI (reference sequence). Trimming shortened V by 0 bases and J by 2 bases, and 11 bases separated the two germline ends. The CDR3 contains 16 residues. In nucleotides, the CDR3 is TGTGCCAGCAGTTACTCGAGGGACGGCCCTGGAAACACCATATATTTT. Its translation: CASSYSRDGPGNTIYF.

The V and J genes are TRBV19 and TRBJ2-3, with 7 positions matching TRBD1. The CDR3 is 15 residues long. CDR1 is LNHDA, CDR2 SQIVND, per germline (reference sequence). Trimming removed 4 bases from V and 7 bases from J; junction bases left unmatched: 11. The CDR3: CASSRDSLLGNTQYF. The CDR3 bases are TGTGCCAGTAGTAGGGACAGCCTCCTCGGTAATACGCAGTATTTT.

The gene calls are TRBV5-4 and TRBJ2-3, with D possibly matching TRBD2 (6 bases). This CDR3 is built from 17 residues. Germline V gene lookup returns CDR1 SGHNT and CDR2 YYREEE (reference sequence). The V and J ends lost 5 bases and 4 bases respectively, with 23 bases between them. The CDR3 DNA reads as TGTGCCAGCAGTACTGGGGAGGCGGCGTGGGTGGCAGATACGCAGTATTTT. Amino acid sequence: CASSTGEAAWVADTQYF.

The V and J genes are TRBV10-3 and TRBJ1-5; weak D call: TRBD1 (5 bases). The germline V gene has CDR1 ENHRY and CDR2 SYGVKD. The ends were cut back, 0 bases at V and 12 bases at J, with 12 bases in the middle. CDR3 size: 13 residues. The CDR3 is CAISESRDLDQHF. The CDR3, as DNA: TGTGCCATCAGTGAGTCGAGGGACTTGGACCAGCATTTT.